This TCR beta chain was found in a study of cytomegalovirus exposure and HLA in healthy donors. Researchers ran the PCR with 60 Vbeta and 13 Jbeta primers. The protocol was immunoSEQ multiplex PCR, while the TCRdb copy is restricted to in-frame clones and leaves out a portion. The table shows about 120,000 clones, with approximately 78% occurring only once. The CDR3 has 14 residues. Germline V gene lookup returns CDR1 SEHNR and CDR2 FQNEAQ (reference sequence). Trimming left V 8 bases short and J 8 bases short, with 19 bases between. Regarding this clone: Its antigen is not identified.

General study points: An Asian-associated ancestry cluster reportedly showed fewer N-insertions than the approximately 700-donor mean in a later analysis. Highly shared sequence variants in one cluster were likely a sequencing artifact.

Donors consisted of healthy bone marrow donors. Specimen: PBMCs. The chain employs TRBV7-9 and TRBJ2-1, with TRBD1 as a possible D gene (5 bases). This clonotype originated in a man aged 35 to 55 in good health and CMV-seronegative. This chain's CDR3 is CASLKRGITDEQFF. DNA of the CDR3: TGTGCCAGCCTAAAAAGGGGAATCACGGATGAGCAGTTCTTC. Full variable domain (missing parts from reference TRBV7-9 and TRBJ2-1): DTGVSQNPRHKITKRGQNVTFRCDPISEHNRLYWYRQTLGQGPEFLTYFQNEAQLEKSRLLSDRFSAERPKGSFSTLEIQRTEQGDSAMYLCASLKRGITDEQFFGPGTRLTVL.